This T cell receptor (beta chain) was obtained from a study of blood T cell repertoires in COVID-19 (TCRdb year 2020). Background for the entire study: Samples covering the acute and convalescent phases of COVID-19 were provided by collaborators in the United States, Italy and Spain. Sample metadata almost always included a de-identified subject ID, COVID-19 status, age in years and sex. The samples were drawn from the first 160 participants of the ongoing ImmuneRACE study and from 1,200 or so subjects provided by 6 global collaborators. A freely available public database, intended as a resource for researchers studying the immune response to SARS-CoV-2, is where the repertoires were released. The prospective study material was composed of cDNA or gDNA derived from T cells, B-cell-depleted T cells, or PBMCs. HLA class I and class II types, where available, came from metadata supplied by the sample provider rather than from assay-based typing. Subjects who had been exposed to COVID-19, were actively infected with it, or had recovered from it provided the deeply sampled blood TCRbeta repertoires that made up the dataset. What the research found in general, with its limitations: The amount of clinical and demographic metadata varied by source and participant and was provided uncurated.

At the junction V is shortened by 1 base and J by 8 bases; bases outside the gene matches: 10. CDR1 is given as SGHDT and CDR2 as YYEEEE, both from the germline V gene. From the cysteine up to the phenylalanine, the CDR3 has a length of 15 residues. Here the CDR3 DNA is all that survives: 45 bases in frame from base 1. Collaborating institutions collected whole blood in K2EDTA tubes following their own protocols. For TCRbeta analysis, collaborators shipped samples as frozen whole blood, isolated PBMCs, or DNA extracted from either of those sample types. About this clone itself: There is no known antigen for this receptor. Base-call qualities are not available, and no considerably larger clone is one nucleotide away.

The immunoSEQ Assay, a bias-controlled multiplex PCR, was used to amplify TCRbeta CDR3 regions from genomic DNA. Under the source paper's analysis protocol: Nucleated cell counts per sample were estimated from amplification of reference gene primers within the assay. Sequence reads were collapsed and filtered to measure the absolute abundance of every unique TCRbeta CDR3 rearrangement. For each sample, productive Simpson clonality was calculated as the square root of Simpson's diversity index over productive rearrangements. TCRdb took this table from immuneACCESS and kept in-frame rearrangements with V and J called. Such tables lack part of the clones; where checked against another copy, unresolved V genes explain under half of the gap, and the rest is unexplained. The DNA gave D and trimming, while V, J and clone size come from that table. This sample comprises over 95,000 clones, more than 65% of them detected only once. Of the sample, 15% to 20% falls within the top ten clones.

The rearranged segments are TRBV5-6 and TRBJ1-2, with 8 junctional bases fitting TRBD1. This receptor was taken from a woman older than 75 with active or convalescent COVID-19. The sequenced sample consisted of peripheral blood. CDR3 loop: CASSLFGQGARGYTF. The DNA sequence is TGTGCCAGCAGCTTGTTCGGGCAGGGGGCGAGGGGCTACACCTTC.